The 24 T cell receptor beta chains in this list originate from one sample, sequenced in a study of cytomegalovirus exposure and HLA in healthy donors. Produced via immunoSEQ multiplex PCR; TCRdb's table is partial and in-frame only. The sample holds approximately 54,000 clones, about 92% seen once. Sequencing was carried out using PBMCs. The receptors here all came from a young woman in good health and CMV-seropositive.

Only one count was recorded for this clone. The chain uses TRBV11-2 and TRBJ2-3; 7 nucleotides align to TRBD1. Germline assignment: CDR1 SGHAT and CDR2 FQNNGV. The CDR3 covers 16 residues. J was trimmed by 3 bases and V by 1 base; bases with no gene match: 7. CDR3 sequence (DNA): TGTGCCAGCAGCTTAGGAGAGGGGGCCGGAACAGATACGCAGTATTTT. Protein: CASSLGEGAGTDTQYF.

In nucleotides, the CDR3 is TGTGCAAGTCGCTTGGCGATCTGGACTAGCTCTGATACGCAGTATTTT. It translates to CASRLAIWTSSDTQYF. The rearrangement links TRBV12-2 to TRBJ2-3; the table's D gene call, TRBD2, was not cross checked with the DNA. TRBV12-2 is marked as a pseudogene. CDR3 length equals 16 residues.

The rearrangement links TRBV6-1 to TRBJ2-7, with D tentatively TRBD1 (6 bases). Trimming pared 0 bases from V and 2 bases from J, leaving 11 bases between. The germline V gene encodes CDR1 MNHNS and CDR2 SASEGT. The CDR3 extends over 15 amino acids. The chain's CDR3 is CASSEATGPAYEQYF. CDR3 nucleotide sequence: TGTGCCAGCAGTGAAGCGACAGGTCCGGCCTACGAGCAGTACTTC.

J is TRBJ2-1 and V is TRBV5-6, with TRBD1 matching over 8 bases. V dropped 2 bases and J dropped 2; count of bases not matched to a gene: 6. Per germline, CDR1 SGHDT and CDR2 YYEEEE. This CDR3 is 16 amino acids long. The CDR3 DNA sequence: TGTGCCAGCAGCTTTCGGACAGGGATCCCCTACAATGAGCAGTTCTTC. Protein sequence: CASSFRTGIPYNEQFF.

This chain connects TRBV6-1 to TRBJ2-1; D perhaps matches TRBD2 (7 bases). V was clipped by 1 base and J by 2 bases, with 9 bases between them. Germline values: CDR1 MNHNS, CDR2 SASEGT. The CDR3 extends over 15 amino acids. The CDR3: CASSEGGGAYNEQFF. Here the CDR3 DNA reads TGTGCCAGCAGTGAAGGCGGGGGCGCCTACAATGAGCAGTTCTTC.

The chain combines TRBV5-1 with TRBJ1-1, with D possibly being TRBD1 (5 bases). Germline CDR1 and CDR2: SGHRS and YFSETQ. The CDR3 consists of 14 residues. V lost 0 bases and J lost 1, with 7 bases in between. The CDR3 DNA reads TGCGCCAGCAGCTTGGGACAGACGAACACTGAAGCTTTCTTT. Protein sequence: CASSLGQTNTEAFF.

The chain is built from TRBV5-1 and TRBJ1-3; 7 bases align to TRBD1. The CDR3 is 16 residues long. CDR1 is SGHRS, CDR2 YFSETQ, per germline. Trimming took 5 bases from V and 4 from J; bases not matched to a gene: 12. CDR3 in DNA: TGCGCCAGCAGTCCCACCCAGGGACAGAGGGGAAACACCATATATTTT. Translated: CASSPTQGQRGNTIYF.

The V gene is TRBV14, the J gene TRBJ1-1; possible D gene TRBD1, 6 bases. The CDR3 runs to 13 residues. CDR1 is SGHDN, CDR2 FVKESK, per germline. The V gene lost 0 bases and the J gene lost 7 bases, with 9 bases spanning the gap. CDR3 amino acids: CASSQDLDSEAFF. The CDR3 bases are TGTGCCAGCAGCCAAGATCTGGACAGTGAAGCTTTCTTT.

The CDR3 is CASRPSGGTYEQYF. CDR3 DNA: TGTGCCAGCCGGCCTAGCGGCGGAACCTACGAGCAGTACTTC. V usage is TRBV6-1 and J usage is TRBJ2-7; 7 nucleotides line up with TRBD2. Germline CDR1 and CDR2: MNHNS and SASEGT. The trim removed 8 bases at V and 2 bases at J, leaving 9 bases unmatched. The CDR3 has 14 residues.

The V gene is TRBV7-9, the J gene TRBJ1-1; D possibly corresponds to TRBD1 (5 bases). The V gene lost 3 bases and the J gene lost 3 bases, with 8 bases spanning the gap. Germline values: CDR1 SEHNR, CDR2 FQNEAQ (reference sequence). This CDR3 is 13 amino acids long. The CDR3 is CASSFDSDTEAFF. The CDR3 coding sequence is TGTGCCAGCAGCTTCGACAGTGACACTGAAGCTTTCTTT. Full variable domain (remainder filled in from reference TRBV7-9 and TRBJ1-1): DTGVSQNPRHKITKRGQNVTFRCDPISEHNRLYWYRQTLGQGPEFLTYFQNEAQLEKSRLLSDRFSAERPKGSFSTLEIQRTEQGDSAMYLCASSFDSDTEAFFGQGTRLTVV.

In its sample, this clone was seen a few times. The chain is built from TRBV28 and TRBJ1-1; perhaps TRBD1 as D (5 bases). The CDR3 has 12 amino acids. V lost 8 bases and J lost 2, with 9 bases in between. Germline V gene lookup returns CDR1 MDHEN and CDR2 SYDVKM. CDR3 sequence reads: CASLRTNTEAFF. For the CDR3, the DNA is TGTGCCAGCCTTAGGACAAACACTGAAGCTTTCTTT.

The chain couples TRBV7-9 to TRBJ1-2; TRBD1 aligns across 8 bases. After removal of 5 bases from V and 6 bases from J, the junction contained 8 bases not matched to a gene. This CDR3 has 14 residues. Germline V gene sequence: CDR1 SEHNR, CDR2 FQNEAQ (reference sequence). The CDR3 region is CASSEDRGGNGYTF. Here the CDR3 DNA reads TGTGCCAGCAGCGAAGACAGGGGAGGAAATGGCTACACCTTC.

The chain is built from TRBV2 and TRBJ2-3; D gene uncertain. From germline, CDR1 is SNHLY and CDR2 FYNNEI. The CDR3 totals 12 residues. V gave up 0 bases and J gave up 11 bases, with 9 bases separating them. The CDR3 sequence: CASSEATRGQYF. CDR3 DNA: TGTGCCAGCAGTGAAGCGACCAGAGGGCAGTATTTT.

The rearrangement joins TRBV11-2 to TRBJ2-5; TRBD1 might be the D (5 bases). The J call may not be correct, given that the DNA end is closer to TRBJ2-7. This CDR3 spans 14 amino acids. Germline CDR1 SGHAT, CDR2 FQNNGV. The CDR3 sequence is CASSARTTNYEQYF. The CDR3 coding sequence is TGTGCCAGCAGCGCCCGGACAACCAACTACGAGCAGTACTTC.

The chain links TRBV7-9 to TRBJ2-2; TRBD1 matches 7 bases. This CDR3 region has 17 residues. J was trimmed by 3 bases and V by 6 bases; bases with no gene match: 13. From germline, CDR1 is SEHNR and CDR2 FQNEAQ (reference sequence). The CDR3 sequence: CASRHDRVVTDTGELFF. The CDR3 nucleotides read TGTGCCAGCAGACATGACAGGGTGGTTACTGACACCGGGGAGCTGTTTTTT.

This clone was observed a few times. The chain combines TRBV7-6 with TRBJ2-1, with 7 bases lining up with TRBD2. The CDR3 spans 15 residues. V was pared by 5 bases and J by 4 bases, with 8 bases of the junction left unmatched. Germline V gene sequence: CDR1 SGHVS, CDR2 FNYEAQ. The CDR3 DNA sequence: TGTGCCAGCAGCCCCCGGGGAGGGAATTACAATGAGCAGTTCTTC. Its protein product is CASSPRGGNYNEQFF.

This clone was recorded a few times. DNA for the CDR3: TGTGCCAGCAGTGTAGAACAGCAGAATTCACCCCTCCACTTT. Amino acid sequence: CASSVEQQNSPLHF. V usage is TRBV25-1 and J usage is TRBJ1-6; D gene uncertain. This CDR3 spans 14 amino acids. V gave up 4 bases and J gave up 7 bases, with 11 bases separating them. Germline loops: CDR1 MGHDK, CDR2 SYGVNS.

CDR3 nucleotide sequence: TGTGCCAGCAGCCAAGGGACAGGGGAATGGACTGAAGCTTTCTTT. Amino acids: CASSQGTGEWTEAFF. The chain uses TRBV4-2 and TRBJ1-1; 9 bases map to TRBD1. Germline CDR1 and CDR2: LGHNA and YNFKEQ. Germline trimming cut 1 base from V and 5 bases from J; bases unmatched to any gene: 5. The CDR3 is 15 amino acids.

This clone was picked up one time. The chain links TRBV19 to TRBJ2-3, with TRBD2 matching 9 bases. V gave up 1 base and J gave up 4 bases; unmatched junction bases: 9. This CDR3 spans 17 amino acids. Germline V gene lookup returns CDR1 LNHDA and CDR2 SQIVND (reference sequence). CDR3 bases: TGTGCCAGTAGTATAGGCCTAGGGGCGGGGGGGGCAGATACGCAGTATTTT. Translated, it gives CASSIGLGAGGADTQYF.

This chain links TRBV5-6 with TRBJ2-7; 9 nucleotides match TRBD2. CDR1 and CDR2 from the germline V gene are SGHDT and YYEEEE. The CDR3 is made up of 16 amino acids. V was pared by 4 bases and J by 0 bases, with 8 bases of the junction left unmatched. The CDR3 sequence: CASSQSRGGISYEQYF. Written as DNA, the CDR3 is TGTGCCAGCAGCCAGTCGCGGGGGGGTATCTCCTACGAGCAGTACTTC.

The J gene is TRBJ1-2, the V gene TRBV5-1; the D gene is possibly TRBD1 (6 bases). V was cut by 4 bases and J by 4 bases, with 11 bases left in between. The CDR3 totals 13 residues. Germline CDR1 and CDR2: SGHRS and YFSETQ. In DNA, the CDR3 is TGCGCCAGCAGCCTGGACAGCAGCTATGGCTACACCTTC. Residues: CASSLDSSYGYTF.

V is TRBV19 and J is TRBJ2-1; TRBD2 agrees at 7 bases. CDR3 length: 16 amino acids. From germline, CDR1 is LNHDA and CDR2 SQIVND (reference sequence). Trimming took 6 bases from V and 1 from J; bases not matched to a gene: 9. The CDR3 here is CASRGSAGRSYNEQFF. DNA for the CDR3: TGTGCCAGTAGAGGTTCAGCGGGGAGATCCTACAATGAGCAGTTCTTC. Drawing the rest from reference TRBV19 and TRBJ2-1, the complete variable domain is DGGITQSPKYLFRKEGQNVTLSCEQNLNHDAMYWYRQDPGQGLRLIYYSQIVNDFQKGDIAEGYSVSREKKESFPLTVTSAQKNPTAFYLCASRGSAGRSYNEQFFGPGTRLTVL.

The genes are TRBV28 and TRBJ2-1; the match to TRBD2 covers 12 bases. Germline-derived CDR1 and CDR2 are MDHEN and SYDVKM. This CDR3 is 14 amino acids long. V trimming: 7 bases; J trimming: 7 bases; junction bases outside the gene matches: 5. CDR3 in DNA: TGTGCCAGCATCTCTAGCGGGGGGGGGAATGAGCAGTTCTTC. Translation gives CASISSGGGNEQFF.

The genes are TRBV14 and TRBJ1-4, with D perhaps TRBD1 (5 bases). The CDR3 sequence is 15 residues long. Trimming shortened V by 1 base and J by 7 bases, and 13 bases separated the two germline ends. CDR1 is SGHDN and CDR2 is FVKESK in the germline V gene. The CDR3 bases are TGTGCCAGCAGCCAAGCGGCAGGGAGGGGTGAAAAACTGTTTTTT. It translates to CASSQAAGRGEKLFF.